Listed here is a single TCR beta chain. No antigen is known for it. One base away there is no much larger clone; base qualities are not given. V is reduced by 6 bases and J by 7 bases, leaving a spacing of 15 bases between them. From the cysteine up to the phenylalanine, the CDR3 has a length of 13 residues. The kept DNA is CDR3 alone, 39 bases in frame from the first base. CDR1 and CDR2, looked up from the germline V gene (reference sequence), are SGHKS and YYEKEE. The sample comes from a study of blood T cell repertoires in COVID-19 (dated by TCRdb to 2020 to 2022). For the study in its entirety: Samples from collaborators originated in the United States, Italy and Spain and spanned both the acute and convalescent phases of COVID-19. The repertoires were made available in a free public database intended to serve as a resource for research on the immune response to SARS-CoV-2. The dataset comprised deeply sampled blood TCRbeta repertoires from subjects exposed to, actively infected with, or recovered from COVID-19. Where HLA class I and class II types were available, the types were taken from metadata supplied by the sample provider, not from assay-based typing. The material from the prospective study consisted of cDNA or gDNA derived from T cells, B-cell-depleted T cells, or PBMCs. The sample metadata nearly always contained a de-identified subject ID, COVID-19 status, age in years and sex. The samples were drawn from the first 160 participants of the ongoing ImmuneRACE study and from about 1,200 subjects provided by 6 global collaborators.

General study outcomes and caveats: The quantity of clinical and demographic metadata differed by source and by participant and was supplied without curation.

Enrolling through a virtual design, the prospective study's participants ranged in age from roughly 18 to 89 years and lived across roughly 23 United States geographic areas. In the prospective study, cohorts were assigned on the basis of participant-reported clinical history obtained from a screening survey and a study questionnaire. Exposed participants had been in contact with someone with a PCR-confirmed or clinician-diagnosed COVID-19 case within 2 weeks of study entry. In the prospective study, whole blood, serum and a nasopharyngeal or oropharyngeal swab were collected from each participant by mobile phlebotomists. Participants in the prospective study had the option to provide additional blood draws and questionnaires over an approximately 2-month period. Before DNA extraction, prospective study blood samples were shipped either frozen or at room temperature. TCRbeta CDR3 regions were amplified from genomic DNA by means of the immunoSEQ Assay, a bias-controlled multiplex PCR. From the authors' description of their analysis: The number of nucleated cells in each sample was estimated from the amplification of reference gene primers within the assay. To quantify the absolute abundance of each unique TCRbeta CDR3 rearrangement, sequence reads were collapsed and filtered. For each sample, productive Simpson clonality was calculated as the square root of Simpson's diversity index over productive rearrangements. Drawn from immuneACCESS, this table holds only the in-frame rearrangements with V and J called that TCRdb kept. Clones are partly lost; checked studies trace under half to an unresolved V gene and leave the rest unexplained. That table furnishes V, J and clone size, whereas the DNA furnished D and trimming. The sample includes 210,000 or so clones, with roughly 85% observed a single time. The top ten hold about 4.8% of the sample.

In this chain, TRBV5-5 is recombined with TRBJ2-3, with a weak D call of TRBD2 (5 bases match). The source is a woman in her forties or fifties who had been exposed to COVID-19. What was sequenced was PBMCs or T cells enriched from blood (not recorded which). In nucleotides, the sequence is TGTGCCAGCACCGTGGAGTCCGGGAATACGCAGTATTTT. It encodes CASTVESGNTQYF.